These 29 T cell receptor beta chains originate from one sample sequenced in a study of response to subunit inactivated influenza vaccine. TCRdb re-called the RT-PCR reads with MiXCR, one entry per CDR3 protein. The profile shows approximately 500,000 distinct CDR3 sequences, 10% to 15% of them singletons. The material was PBMCs from blood, obtained more than 35 days after vaccination. These receptors were taken from a man aged 45-65 years who received an inactivated influenza vaccine.

The table lists this clonotype with many counts. This chain connects TRBV20-1 to TRBJ2-1; no definite D call. Germline loops: CDR1 DFQATT, CDR2 SNEGSKA (reference sequence). V lost 8 bases, J lost 8 bases, and 25 bases lay in between. The CDR3 extends over 15 amino acids. The CDR3 region has the DNA TGCAGTCCCCTACCCGTCGGAGCGAGGACCTATGAGCAGTTCTTC. It yields the protein CSPLPVGARTYEQFF.

This clonotype was seen a few times. The rearrangement uses TRBV4-3 and TRBJ2-7; a possible D gene is TRBD2 (5 bases). Germline loops: CDR1 LGHNA, CDR2 YSLEER. This CDR3 comprises 13 residues. Trimming took 0 bases from V and 9 from J, leaving 12 bases between them. CDR3 residues: CASSQDAGRGQYF. Written as DNA, the CDR3 is TGCGCCAGCAGCCAAGATGCAGGCCGGGGGCAGTACTTC.

This clonotype turned up a few times. For the CDR3, the DNA is TGCAGTGCTAGACAGGGAGGTTTTCAGGCTGAGCAGTTCTTC. It encodes CSARQGGFQAEQFF. The chain has TRBV20-1 and TRBJ2-1; D perhaps matches TRBD2 (6 bases). Per germline, CDR1 DFQATT and CDR2 SNEGSKA (reference sequence). Trimming took off 2 bases at V and 9 bases at J, with 17 bases between the two ends. This CDR3 is built from 14 residues.

This clonotype was observed a handful of times. The rearrangement links TRBV14 to TRBJ2-3; D might be TRBD1 (5 bases). The V gene lost 1 base and the J gene lost 4 bases, with 15 bases spanning the gap. The CDR3 spans 16 residues. Germline-derived CDR1 and CDR2 are SGHDN and FVKESK. CDR3 amino acids: CASSQVQGFTADTQYF. The CDR3 nucleotides are TGTGCCAGCAGCCAAGTTCAGGGATTTACCGCAGATACGCAGTATTTT.

The chain combines TRBV12-3 or TRBV12-4 with TRBJ1-4; the D gene is possibly TRBD1 (6 bases). Trimming removed 5 bases from V and 5 bases from J, with 12 bases in between. This CDR3 spans 14 amino acids. This CDR3 reads CASSPGQQNEKLFF. For the CDR3, the DNA is TGTGCCAGCAGTCCGGGACAACAAAATGAAAAACTGTTTTTT.

This clonotype came up a few times. The chain has TRBV5-1 and TRBJ1-2; tentatively, D is TRBD1 (5 bases). The ends were cut back, 5 bases at V and 1 base at J, with 15 bases in the middle. CDR1 is SGHRS and CDR2 is YFSETQ in the germline V gene. The CDR3 extends over 15 amino acids. Here the CDR3 DNA reads TGCGCCAGCAGTATTTCAACAGGTGGTAACTATGGCTACACCTTC. This translates into CASSISTGGNYGYTF. Supplemented by reference TRBV5-1 and TRBJ1-2, the full variable domain reads KAGVTQTPRYLIKTRGQQVTLSCSPISGHRSVSWYQQTPGQGLQFLFEYFSETQRNKGNFPGRFSGRQFSNSRSEMNVSTLELGDSALYLCASSISTGGNYGYTFGSGTRLTVV.

V is TRBV20-1 and J is TRBJ2-5, with D possibly being TRBD2 (5 bases). CDR3 length: 14 amino acids. CDR1 and CDR2 from the germline V gene are DFQATT and SNEGSKA (reference sequence). V gave up 5 bases and J gave up 4 bases, with 17 bases separating them. CDR3 sequence (DNA): TGCAGTGCTTCTCACAGTGGTCGGGGAGAGACCCAGTACTTC. This translates into CSASHSGRGETQYF.

The CDR3 region has the DNA TGTGCCAGCAGCCTCCGATTCGGAACGGGTTCCTACGAGCAGTACTTC. Translation gives CASSLRFGTGSYEQYF. The chain carries TRBV3-1 and TRBJ2-7; D unclear. The V and J ends lost 4 bases and 1 base respectively, with 17 bases between them. CDR1 is LGHDT, CDR2 YNNKEL, per germline (reference sequence). CDR3 length: 16 residues.

This clonotype was counted ten times or more. This chain connects TRBV9 to TRBJ2-1; the D call may be TRBD1 or TRBD2 (5 bases each). There are 14 residues in the CDR3. The germline V and J ends were trimmed by 3 bases and 6 bases, with 13 bases remaining between them. From germline, CDR1 is SGDLS and CDR2 YYNGEE. CDR3 region: CASSAQPGTNEQFF. The DNA for the CDR3 is TGTGCCAGCAGCGCCCAACCCGGGACCAATGAGCAGTTCTTC. Full variable domain (rest looked up from reference TRBV9 and TRBJ2-1): DSGVTQTPKHLITATGQRVTLRCSPRSGDLSVYWYQQSLDQGLQFLIQYYNGEERAKGNILERFSAQQFPDLHSELNLSSLELGDSALYFCASSAQPGTNEQFFGPGTRLTVL.

This clonotype was detected a few times. This chain joins TRBV4-1 and TRBJ1-4; D unclear. The CDR3 contains 16 residues. V was cut by 0 bases and J by 0 bases, with 8 bases left in between. Per the germline V gene, CDR1 is MGHRA and CDR2 is YSYEKL. The CDR3 sequence: CASSQDGVATNEKLFF. The DNA for the CDR3 is TGCGCCAGCAGCCAAGACGGGGTCGCAACTAATGAAAAACTGTTTTTT.

The sample holds many counts of this clonotype. The CDR3, as DNA: TGTGCCAGCAGCGACCCGGGGCGCCCGTTGGGCTATGGCTACACCTTC. It yields the protein CASSDPGRPLGYGYTF. V and J are TRBV6-2 or TRBV6-3 and TRBJ1-2; tentative D call: TRBD1 (5 bases). With 6 bases removed from V and 4 bases from J, the gap between germline ends came to 21 bases. There are 16 residues in the CDR3. Germline V gene lookup returns CDR1 MNHEY and CDR2 SVGEGT.

This chain connects TRBV20-1 to TRBJ2-1; 9 nucleotides match TRBD2. Germline-derived CDR1 and CDR2 are DFQATT and SNEGSKA (reference sequence). J gave up 8 bases and V 0 bases, and 11 bases lay outside the gene matches. The CDR3 covers 16 residues. The CDR3 DNA reads as TGCAGTGCTAGAGATTTGGCTAGCGGGATTATGTATGAGCAGTTCTTC. Its protein is CSARDLASGIMYEQFF.

This clonotype has at least ten counts. The DNA of the CDR3 is TGTGCCAGCAGCCCGACGGGCCGGGAGCAGTTCTTC. As protein: CASSPTGREQFF. The chain recombines TRBV5-5 with TRBJ2-1; no definite D call. Germline V gives CDR1 SGHKS, CDR2 YYEKEE (reference sequence). CDR3 length: 12 amino acids. The germline V and J ends were trimmed by 4 bases and 10 bases, with 12 bases remaining between them.

This chain joins TRBV7-6 and TRBJ2-2; 8 bases line up with TRBD1. The germline gives CDR1 SGHVS, CDR2 FNYEAQ. The trim removed 1 base at V and 1 base at J, leaving 5 bases unmatched. CDR3 length: 17 residues. CDR3 residues: CASSLGQGALNTGELFF. In DNA form, the CDR3 reads TGTGCCAGCAGCTTAGGTCAGGGGGCGCTGAACACCGGGGAGCTGTTTTTT.

This chain connects TRBV9 to TRBJ2-3; 8 bases agree with TRBD1. Germline V gene lookup returns CDR1 SGDLS and CDR2 YYNGEE. CDR3 length: 15 amino acids. J gave up 4 bases and V 2 bases, and 6 bases lay outside the gene matches. CDR3 DNA sequence: TGTGCCAGCAGCGTTGGACAGGGTTGGGCAGATACGCAGTATTTT. Its protein product is CASSVGQGWADTQYF.

This clonotype came up many times. The chain joins TRBV5-1 to TRBJ2-3, with D tentatively TRBD2 (6 bases). This CDR3 spans 15 amino acids. Per germline, CDR1 SGHRS and CDR2 YFSETQ. V was shortened by 4 bases and J by 0 bases, with 12 bases between the two germline ends. This chain's CDR3 is CASSMTSSSTDTQYF. The CDR3 bases are TGCGCCAGCAGCATGACTAGTTCGAGCACAGATACGCAGTATTTT.

This clonotype has a handful of counts. This chain links TRBV9 with TRBJ2-5, with TRBD2 identical over 7 bases. Germline trimming cut 3 bases from V and 7 bases from J; bases unmatched to any gene: 6. The CDR3 runs to 13 residues. Per germline, CDR1 SGDLS and CDR2 YYNGEE. CDR3: CASSAPGGWTQYF. In DNA, the CDR3 is TGTGCCAGCAGCGCCCCCGGGGGGTGGACCCAGTACTTC.

This clonotype was observed at least ten times. This chain uses TRBV27 with TRBJ2-5; 9 nucleotides line up with TRBD2. The CDR3 runs to 15 residues. Germline V gene sequence: CDR1 MNHEY, CDR2 SMNVEV (reference sequence). V gave up 6 bases and J gave up 4 bases; unmatched junction bases: 9. CDR3 residues: CASSPGLAGRETQYF. CDR3 bases: TGTGCCAGCAGCCCCGGGCTAGCGGGGAGAGAGACCCAGTACTTC.

V gene TRBV12-3 or TRBV12-4 combines with J gene TRBJ1-4; no definite D call. V was pared by 6 bases and J by 4 bases, with 12 bases between. The CDR3 covers 14 residues. CDR3 amino acids: CASSFGQLNEKLFF. The CDR3 DNA follows: TGTGCCAGCAGCTTCGGGCAGCTTAATGAAAAACTGTTTTTT.

This chain uses TRBV15 with TRBJ2-4; D is perhaps TRBD1 (6 bases). With 4 bases removed from V and 5 bases from J, the gap between germline ends came to 21 bases. Germline CDR1 LNHNV, CDR2 YYDKDF (reference sequence). The CDR3 spans 17 residues. This chain's CDR3 is CATSTGAPRGPENIQYF. For the CDR3, the DNA is TGTGCCACCAGCACCGGGGCCCCCAGGGGCCCGGAAAACATTCAGTACTTC.

This clonotype showed up many times. The CDR3 DNA is TGCGCCAGCAGGGCGCAACCTAGCACAGATACGCAGTATTTT. It codes for CASRAQPSTDTQYF. The genes are TRBV5-1 and TRBJ2-3, with D unresolved. This CDR3 contains 14 residues. The germline gives CDR1 SGHRS, CDR2 YFSETQ. Trimming shortened V by 5 bases and J by 0 bases, and 10 bases separated the two germline ends.

V usage is TRBV3-1 and J usage is TRBJ2-3; no clear D. Germline CDR1 is LGHDT and CDR2 is YNNKEL (reference sequence). The CDR3 spans 13 residues. V was cut by 1 base and J by 4 bases, with 6 bases left in between. The CDR3 sequence: CASSQARSDTQYF. In DNA, the CDR3 is TGTGCCAGCAGCCAAGCGCGGTCAGATACGCAGTATTTT.

This clonotype was seen a handful of times. The chain uses TRBV5-5 and TRBJ2-3; TRBD1 is a possible D gene (5 bases). In germline, CDR1 is SGHKS, CDR2 YYEKEE (reference sequence). Trimming cost V 0 bases and J 5 bases, with 19 bases left between them. The CDR3 has 17 residues. CDR3 residues: CASSLVGLPGDRDTQYF. CDR3 sequence (DNA): TGTGCCAGCAGCTTGGTGGGGCTCCCAGGAGATAGAGATACGCAGTATTTT.

In this sample, this clonotype turned up once. This chain joins TRBV7-2 and TRBJ2-5, with D possibly TRBD1 on 5 matching bases. The germline V gene encodes CDR1 SGHTA and CDR2 FQGNSA. Trimming cost V 6 bases and J 2 bases, with 13 bases left between them. CDR3 length equals 14 residues. This CDR3 reads CASRYRQPQETQYF. CDR3 DNA: TGTGCCAGCAGGTATAGACAGCCACAAGAGACCCAGTACTTC.

Ten or more counts support this clonotype. This rearrangement joins TRBV5-1 to TRBJ1-1; possibly TRBD1 for D (5 bases). The CDR3 has 15 amino acids. Germline CDR1 is SGHRS and CDR2 is YFSETQ. V was pared by 4 bases and J by 5 bases, with 18 bases between. The CDR3 region is CASSIGGVSTTEAFF. CDR3 in DNA: TGCGCCAGCAGCATCGGGGGGGTTTCGACGACTGAAGCTTTCTTT.

The rearrangement joins TRBV3-1 to TRBJ2-1, with D possibly being TRBD2 (7 bases). Trimming removed 3 bases at V and 7 bases at J, with 16 bases between. Germline CDR1 LGHDT, CDR2 YNNKEL (reference sequence). There are 15 residues in the CDR3. The CDR3 spells CASSHGGGLLNEQFF. CDR3 DNA sequence: TGTGCCAGCAGCCATGGGGGGGGGCTCCTTAATGAGCAGTTCTTC.

J is TRBJ2-5 and V is TRBV6-1, with 7 bases fitting TRBD2. This CDR3 is 13 amino acids long. Germline loops: CDR1 MNHNS, CDR2 SASEGT. Losses at the gene ends were 7 bases for V and 7 bases for J; bases not matched to a gene: 9. DNA for the CDR3: TGTGCCAGCACCGCCGGGACGGGAGGGACCCAGTACTTC. This codes for CASTAGTGGTQYF.

In its sample, this clonotype was seen a few times. DNA of the CDR3: TGTGCCAGCAGTGAAGTTGGAGGGGGCTACACTGAAGCTTTCTTT. Residues: CASSEVGGGYTEAFF. This rearrangement joins TRBV6-1 to TRBJ1-1, with 7 positions matching TRBD1. V was clipped by 1 base and J by 3 bases; unmatched bases: 5. The CDR3 totals 15 residues. Germline V gives CDR1 MNHNS, CDR2 SASEGT.

This clonotype was seen a few times. The V gene is TRBV5-1, the J gene TRBJ2-3; TRBD2 matches at 16 bases. V was clipped by 4 bases and J by 4 bases; unmatched bases: 0. CDR3 length equals 15 residues. Germline V gene sequence: CDR1 SGHRS, CDR2 YFSETQ. CDR3 in DNA: TGCGCCAGCAGCGGGACTAGCGGGGGGGCAGATACGCAGTATTTT. It is translated as CASSGTSGGADTQYF. Combining the CDR3 with reference TRBV5-1 and TRBJ2-3 gives the whole variable domain KAGVTQTPRYLIKTRGQQVTLSCSPISGHRSVSWYQQTPGQGLQFLFEYFSETQRNKGNFPGRFSGRQFSNSRSEMNVSTLELGDSALYLCASSGTSGGADTQYFGPGTRLTVL.